The present entry profiles one T cell receptor (beta chain) with its context. Antigen specificity is unknown. This record belongs to a study of vaccination effects on CD4 cells after COVID-19. Repertoires were generated with immunoSEQ multiplex PCR, while TCRdb's copy carries only in-frame clones and drops some. The table includes about 61,000 clones, more than 70% detected once. The CDR3 totals 15 residues. Germline V CDR1 and CDR2: LGHNA, YNFKEQ. The V end was cut by 9 bases, the J end by 2 bases, with 17 bases between. Ahead of sequencing, the ViraFEST assay grew antigen-specific CD4+ T cells using viral peptide pools. Culturing for approximately 10 days preceded CD4+ T cell isolation. Every participant took two doses of the BNT162b2 or mRNA-1273 vaccine. Peptides at roughly 10 ug/ml and IL-2 at around 9.3 IU/ml were added to two million PBMC per well.

The origin of this receptor is a human donor who received a COVID-19 vaccine. The V call is TRBV4-2, the J call TRBJ2-1, with D unclear. Source: CD4+ T cells from PBMCs cultured with HCoV-229E spike peptides, taken after COVID-19 vaccination. The CDR3, as DNA: TGTGCCAGTAAACCGGGCATAGCACCCTACAATGAGCAGTTCTTC. Translation: CASKPGIAPYNEQFF.